This T cell receptor (beta chain) was observed in a study of CD8 T cells in ankylosing spondylitis. The study's findings and limits: Disease-linked clones were reportedly significantly enriched in matched ankylosing spondylitis synovial fluid.

From germline, CDR1 is MGHRA and CDR2 YSYEKL. This CDR3 has 17 amino acids. On this clonotype itself: The antigen is not known. Germline and junction disagree at one end, which may indicate a read error.

The authors made TCR beta libraries by quantitative 5'-RACE with molecular barcodes. In TCRdb, the 5' RACE reads were re-called with MiXCR into one record per CDR3 protein. The sample has under 200,000 distinct CDR3 sequences, around 10% seen once; the top ten hold just under 30%. This chain links TRBV4-1 with TRBJ1-5; D possibly corresponds to TRBD1 (6 bases). Material for sequencing was blood, either unsorted or a sorted T cell fraction (not recorded which). The origin of this receptor is a male donor with ankylosing spondylitis or in good health (not recorded which). CDR3 coding DNA: TGCGCCAACAGCCCCAGCCTGACAGGAGGGCTCAATCAGCCCCAGCATTTT. It codes for CANSPSLTGGLNQPQHF.